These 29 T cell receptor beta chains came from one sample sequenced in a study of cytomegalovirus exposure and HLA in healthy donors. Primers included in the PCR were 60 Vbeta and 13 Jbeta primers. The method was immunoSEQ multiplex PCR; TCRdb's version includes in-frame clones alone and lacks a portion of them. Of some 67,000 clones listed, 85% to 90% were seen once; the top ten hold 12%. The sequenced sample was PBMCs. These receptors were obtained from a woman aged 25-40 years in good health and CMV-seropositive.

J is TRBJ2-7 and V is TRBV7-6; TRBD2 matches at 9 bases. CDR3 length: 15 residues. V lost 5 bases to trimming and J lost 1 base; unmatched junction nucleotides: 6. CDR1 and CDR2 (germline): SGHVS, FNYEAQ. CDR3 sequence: CASSASSGVSYEQYF. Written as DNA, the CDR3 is TGTGCCAGCAGCGCATCTAGCGGGGTATCCTACGAGCAGTACTTC.

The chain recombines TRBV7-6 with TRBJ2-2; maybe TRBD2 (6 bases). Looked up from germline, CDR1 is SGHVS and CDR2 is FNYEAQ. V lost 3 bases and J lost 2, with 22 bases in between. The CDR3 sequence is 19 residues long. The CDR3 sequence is CASSFNPGLAGRNTGELFF. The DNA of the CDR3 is TGTGCCAGCAGCTTTAATCCGGGACTGGCAGGGAGAAACACCGGGGAGCTGTTTTTT.

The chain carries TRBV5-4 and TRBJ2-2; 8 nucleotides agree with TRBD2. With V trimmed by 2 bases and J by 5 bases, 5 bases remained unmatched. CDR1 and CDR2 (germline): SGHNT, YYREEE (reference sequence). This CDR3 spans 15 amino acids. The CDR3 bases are TGTGCCAGCAGCTTCAGCGGGAGAACAACCGGGGAGCTGTTTTTT. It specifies CASSFSGRTTGELFF.

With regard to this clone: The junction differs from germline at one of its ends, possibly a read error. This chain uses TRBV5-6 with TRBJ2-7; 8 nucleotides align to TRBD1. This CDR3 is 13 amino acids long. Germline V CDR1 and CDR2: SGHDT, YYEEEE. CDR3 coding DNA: TGTGCCAGCAGCTTGGGACAGGGGCCAGTGAGCGACTTC. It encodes CASSLGQGPVSDF.

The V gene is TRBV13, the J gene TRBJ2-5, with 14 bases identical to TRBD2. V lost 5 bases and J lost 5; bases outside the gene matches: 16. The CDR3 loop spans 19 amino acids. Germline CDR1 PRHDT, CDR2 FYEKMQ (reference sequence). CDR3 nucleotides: TGTGCCAGCAGCGGGCCTCCGGGACTAGCGGGAGTGAGGACTGAGACCCAGTACTTC. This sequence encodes CASSGPPGLAGVRTETQYF.

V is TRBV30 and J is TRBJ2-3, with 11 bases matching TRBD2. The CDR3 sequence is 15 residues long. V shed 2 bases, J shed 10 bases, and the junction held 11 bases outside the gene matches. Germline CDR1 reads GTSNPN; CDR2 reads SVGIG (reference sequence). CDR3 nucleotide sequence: TGTGCCTGGAGTCCCGGGACTAGCGGATCTCAAGCGCAGTATTTT. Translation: CAWSPGTSGSQAQYF.

CDR3 loop: CASSLTGTGSYEQYF. CDR3 sequence (DNA): TGTGCCAGCAGTCTTACCGGGACAGGTTCCTACGAGCAGTACTTC. V usage is TRBV28 and J usage is TRBJ2-7, with 8 bases fitting TRBD1. CDR1 is MDHEN and CDR2 is SYDVKM in the germline V gene. CDR3 size: 15 residues. Germline trimming cut 5 bases from V and 1 base from J; bases unmatched to any gene: 7.

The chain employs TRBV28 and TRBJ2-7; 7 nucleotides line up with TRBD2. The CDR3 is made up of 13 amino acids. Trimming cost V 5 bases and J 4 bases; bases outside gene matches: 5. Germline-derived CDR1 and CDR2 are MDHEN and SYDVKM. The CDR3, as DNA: TGTGCCAGCAGTAGGCCGGGAGGTTACGAGCAGTACTTC. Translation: CASSRPGGYEQYF.

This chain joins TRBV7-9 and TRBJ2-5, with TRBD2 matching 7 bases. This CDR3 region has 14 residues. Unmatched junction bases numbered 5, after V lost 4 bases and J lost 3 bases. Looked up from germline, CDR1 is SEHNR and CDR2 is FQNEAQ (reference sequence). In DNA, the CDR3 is TGTGCCAGCAGCTACTCTAGCGGCAAAGAGACCCAGTACTTC. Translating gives CASSYSSGKETQYF.

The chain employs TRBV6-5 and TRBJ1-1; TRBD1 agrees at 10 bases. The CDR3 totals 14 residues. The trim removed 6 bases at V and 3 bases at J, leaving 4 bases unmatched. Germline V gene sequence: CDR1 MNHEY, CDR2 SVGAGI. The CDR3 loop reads CASSLGQGDTEAFF. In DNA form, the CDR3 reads TGTGCCAGCAGCCTCGGACAGGGGGACACTGAAGCTTTCTTT.

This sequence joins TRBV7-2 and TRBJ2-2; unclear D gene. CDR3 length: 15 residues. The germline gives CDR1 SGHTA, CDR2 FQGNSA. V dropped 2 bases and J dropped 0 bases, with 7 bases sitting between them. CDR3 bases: TGTGCCAGCAGCTTACTGGCGGCGAACACCGGGGAGCTGTTTTTT. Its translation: CASSLLAANTGELFF. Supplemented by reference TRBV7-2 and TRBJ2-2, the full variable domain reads GAGVSQSPSNKVTEKGKDVELRCDPISGHTALYWYRQSLGQGLEFLIYFQGNSAPDKSGLPSDRFSAERTGGSVSTLTIQRTQQEDSAVYLCASSLLAANTGELFFGEGSRLTVL.

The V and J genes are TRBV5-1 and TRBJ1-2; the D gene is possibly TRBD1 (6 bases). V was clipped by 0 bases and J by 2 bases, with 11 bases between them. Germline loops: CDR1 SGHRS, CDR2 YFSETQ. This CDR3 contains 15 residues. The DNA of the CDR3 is TGCGCCAGCAGCTTGGGCCGGGACACCAACTATGGCTACACCTTC. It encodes CASSLGRDTNYGYTF.

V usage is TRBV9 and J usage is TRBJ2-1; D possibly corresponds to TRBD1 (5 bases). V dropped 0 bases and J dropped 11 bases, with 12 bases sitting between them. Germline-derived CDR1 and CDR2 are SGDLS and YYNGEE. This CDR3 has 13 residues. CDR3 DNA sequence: TGTGCCAGCAGCGTAGGGGGCAGACCTCAGCAGTTCTTC. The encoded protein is CASSVGGRPQQFF.

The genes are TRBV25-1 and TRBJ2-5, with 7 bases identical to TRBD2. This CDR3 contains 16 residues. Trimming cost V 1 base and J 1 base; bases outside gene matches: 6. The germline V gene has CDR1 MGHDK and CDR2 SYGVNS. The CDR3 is CASSELGGVSQETQYF. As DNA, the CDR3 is TGTGCCAGCAGTGAATTGGGAGGGGTGAGCCAAGAGACCCAGTACTTC.

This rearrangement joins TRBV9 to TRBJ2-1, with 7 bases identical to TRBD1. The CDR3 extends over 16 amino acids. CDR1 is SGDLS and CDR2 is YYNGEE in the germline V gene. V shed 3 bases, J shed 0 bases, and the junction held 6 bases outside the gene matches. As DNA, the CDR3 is TGTGCCAGCAGCGCACCGGGACAGAGCTCCTACAATGAGCAGTTCTTC. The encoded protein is CASSAPGQSSYNEQFF.

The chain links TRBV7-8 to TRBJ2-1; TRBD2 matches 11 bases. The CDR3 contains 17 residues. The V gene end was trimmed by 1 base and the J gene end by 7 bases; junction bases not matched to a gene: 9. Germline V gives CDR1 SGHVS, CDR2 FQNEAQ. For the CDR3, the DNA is TGTGCCAGCAGCTTAGTGGGTGGACTAGCGGGTTATAATGAGCAGTTCTTC. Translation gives CASSLVGGLAGYNEQFF. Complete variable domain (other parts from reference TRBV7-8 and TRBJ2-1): GAGVSQSPRYKVAKRGQDVALRCDPISGHVSLFWYQQALGQGPEFLTYFQNEAQLDKSGLPSDRFFAERPEGSVSTLKIQRTQQEDSAVYLCASSLVGGLAGYNEQFFGPGTRLTVL.

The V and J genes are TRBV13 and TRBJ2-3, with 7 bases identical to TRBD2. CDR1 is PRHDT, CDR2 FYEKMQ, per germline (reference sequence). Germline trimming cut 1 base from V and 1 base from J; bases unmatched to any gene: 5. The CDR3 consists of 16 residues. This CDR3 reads CASSLAGLAGTDTQYF. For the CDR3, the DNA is TGTGCCAGCAGCTTAGCAGGGCTAGCGGGCACAGATACGCAGTATTTT.

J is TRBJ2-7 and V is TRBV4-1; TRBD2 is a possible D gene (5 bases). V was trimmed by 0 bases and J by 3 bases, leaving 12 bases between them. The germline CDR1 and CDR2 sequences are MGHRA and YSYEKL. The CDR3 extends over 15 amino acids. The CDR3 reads CASSQDGGAYYEQYF. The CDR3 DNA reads TGCGCCAGCAGCCAAGACGGAGGCGCATACTACGAGCAGTACTTC.

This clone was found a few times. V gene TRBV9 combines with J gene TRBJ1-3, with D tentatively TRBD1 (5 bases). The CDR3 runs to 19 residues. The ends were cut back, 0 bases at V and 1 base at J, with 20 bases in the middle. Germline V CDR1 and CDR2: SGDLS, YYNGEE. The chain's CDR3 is CASSVGSGVSSYSGNTIYF. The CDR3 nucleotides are TGTGCCAGCAGCGTAGGGTCGGGGGTCAGTTCATATTCTGGAAACACCATATATTTT.

CDR3 amino acids: CASSWIRQKQETQYF. The CDR3 coding sequence is TGTGCCAGCAGCTGGATTCGACAGAAACAAGAGACCCAGTACTTC. The V call is TRBV7-9, the J call TRBJ2-5; possible D gene TRBD1, 5 bases. The CDR3 loop spans 15 amino acids. Germline loops: CDR1 SEHNR, CDR2 FQNEAQ (reference sequence). Trimming shortened V by 4 bases and J by 2 bases, and 14 bases separated the two germline ends.

The CDR3 region is CASGSGLAEYNEQFF. The CDR3 nucleotides are TGTGCCAGCGGATCGGGACTAGCGGAGTACAATGAGCAGTTCTTC. The J gene is TRBJ2-1, the V gene TRBV9; TRBD2 agrees at 11 bases. Germline lookup yields CDR1 SGDLS and CDR2 YYNGEE. The CDR3 is 15 residues long. After removal of 7 bases from V and 4 bases from J, the junction contained 7 bases not matched to a gene.

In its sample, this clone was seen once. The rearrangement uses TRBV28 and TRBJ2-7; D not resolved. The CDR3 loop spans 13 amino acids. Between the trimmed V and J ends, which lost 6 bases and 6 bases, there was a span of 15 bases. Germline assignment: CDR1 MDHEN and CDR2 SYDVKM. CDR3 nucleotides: TGTGCCAGCAGGCTCAACGGTGGTGTCGAGCAGTACTTC. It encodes CASRLNGGVEQYF.

CDR3 protein: CARGVRTSGDPYNEQFF. CDR3 DNA: TGTGCTAGGGGCGTTCGGACTAGCGGGGATCCCTACAATGAGCAGTTCTTC. The V and J genes are TRBV12-5 and TRBJ2-1, with 12 bases fitting TRBD2. Looked up from germline, CDR1 is LGHNT and CDR2 is FRNRAP. The V gene end was trimmed by 9 bases and the J gene end by 2 bases; junction bases not matched to a gene: 11. The CDR3 is 17 residues long.

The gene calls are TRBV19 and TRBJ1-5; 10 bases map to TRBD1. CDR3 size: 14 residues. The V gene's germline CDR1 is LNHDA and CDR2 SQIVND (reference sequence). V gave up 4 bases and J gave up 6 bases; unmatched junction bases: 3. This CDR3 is CASSTDRGGQPQHF. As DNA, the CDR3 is TGTGCCAGTAGTACGGACAGGGGGGGTCAGCCCCAGCATTTT.

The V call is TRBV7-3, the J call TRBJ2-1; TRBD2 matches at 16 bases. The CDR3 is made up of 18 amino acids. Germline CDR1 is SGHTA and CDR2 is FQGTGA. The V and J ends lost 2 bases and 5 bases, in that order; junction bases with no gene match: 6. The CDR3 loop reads CASSLPGTSGRADNEQFF. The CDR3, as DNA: TGTGCCAGCAGCTTACCCGGGACTAGCGGGAGGGCGGACAATGAGCAGTTCTTC.

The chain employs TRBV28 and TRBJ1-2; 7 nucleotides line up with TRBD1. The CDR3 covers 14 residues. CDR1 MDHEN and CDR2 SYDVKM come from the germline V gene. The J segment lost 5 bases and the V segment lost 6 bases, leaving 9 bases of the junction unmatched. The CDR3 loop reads CASRALGRGYGYTF. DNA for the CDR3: TGTGCCAGCAGGGCTTTGGGCAGGGGGTATGGCTACACCTTC.

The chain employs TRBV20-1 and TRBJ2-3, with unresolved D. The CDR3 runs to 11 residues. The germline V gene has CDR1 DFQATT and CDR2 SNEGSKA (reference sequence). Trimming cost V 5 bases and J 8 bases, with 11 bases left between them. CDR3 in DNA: TGCAGTGCTCCAGACCCTAGTACGCAGTATTTT. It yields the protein CSAPDPSTQYF.

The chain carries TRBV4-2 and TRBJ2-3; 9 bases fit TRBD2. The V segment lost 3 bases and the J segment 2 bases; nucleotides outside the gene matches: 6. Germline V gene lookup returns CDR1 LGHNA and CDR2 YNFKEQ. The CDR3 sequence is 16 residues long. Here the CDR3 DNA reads TGTGCCAGCAGCCAGAAAGCGGGAGGACCCACAGATACGCAGTATTTT. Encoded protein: CASSQKAGGPTDTQYF.

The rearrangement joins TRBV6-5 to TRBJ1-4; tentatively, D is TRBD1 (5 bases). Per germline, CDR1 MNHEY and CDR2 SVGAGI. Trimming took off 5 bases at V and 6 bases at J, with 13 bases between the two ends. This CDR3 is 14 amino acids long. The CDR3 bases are TGTGCCAGCAGTGAAACACCGGGGGATGAAAAACTGTTTTTT. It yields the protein CASSETPGDEKLFF.